This T cell receptor beta chain was recorded in a study of Ad26.COV2.S vaccination and SARS-CoV-2 variants. Sequencing used immunoSEQ multiplex PCR; TCRdb keeps in-frame clones, though not all of them. The sample lists about 480,000 clones; approximately 88% were seen once. Treatment described: about 20 received Ad26.COV2.S at low or high dose, single or two shots; a few received placebo; per-sample allocation not given. The samples date from day 63 after the first vaccine or placebo injection. The germline gives CDR1 LNHDA, CDR2 SQIVND (reference sequence). The CDR3 totals 11 residues. V was clipped by 6 bases and J by 3 bases, with 6 bases between them. A note on this clone: This sample also contains other DNA sequences that code for the same CDR3.

This chain uses TRBV19 with TRBJ2-7, with D unresolved. This receptor was identified in a person between 18 and 65 years old who received the Ad26.COV2.S COVID-19 vaccine or a placebo. Sequenced here: peripheral blood, sampled in a trial of Ad26.COV2.S vaccine versus placebo. The CDR3 DNA follows: TGTGCCAGTAGCCTCGACTACGAGCAGTACTTC. This gives the protein CASSLDYEQYF.